The text below deals with one T cell receptor beta chain. In the authors' workflow: Counts of nucleated cells, estimated from reference gene primer amplification, were obtained. The assay was immunoSEQ multiplex PCR, and TCRdb's table has in-frame clones only and misses some. Clone size and V and J calls were adopted from that table, with D and trimming inferred from the DNA. The sample lists fewer than 150,000 clones, roughly four fifths occurring once. V was cut by 4 bases and J by 2 bases, with 9 bases left in between. This CDR3 is built from 14 residues. Germline lookup yields CDR1 SGHVS and CDR2 FQNEAQ. This sample was taken from a study of blood T cell repertoires in COVID-19. In the study overall: In each case, the material was cDNA or gDNA derived from T cells, B-cell-depleted T cells, or PBMCs.

The sequenced material came from peripheral blood. This TCR came from a human donor in a cohort sampled during active COVID-19. V gene TRBV7-8 combines with J gene TRBJ1-3; D is uncertain. The CDR3 spells CASSSPLTGNTIYF. CDR3 DNA sequence: TGTGCCAGCAGCTCCCCTTTAACTGGAAACACCATATATTTT.